This note documents a single TCR beta chain sequence. Only a few counts were recorded for this clonotype. This clone's antigen is unknown. Base qualities are not provided; no much larger clone lies one nucleotide away. This record comes from a study of T-cell memory formation after mild COVID-19 (dated by TCRdb to about 2021). The study in broad terms: TCR sequence clusters from the two donors were found to be largely donor specific. In a couple of donors, T-cell clones that expanded and contracted after mild COVID-19 were followed by sequencing TCRalpha and TCRbeta repertoires longitudinally. Two young, previously healthy adult volunteers, one female and one male, were included in the cohort. The investigation overall reported the following: SARS-CoV-2 specificity was not confirmed for the second-wave clones peaking on day 37. Contracting CD4+ clones were found mainly in CM and EM memory subsets, while CD8+ clones were enriched in EMRA. The detection of some responding clones in pre-infection memory suggests that pre-existing cross-reactive memory T cells joined the SARS-CoV-2 response. From day 15 to 85, contracting clones showed balanced CD4/CD8 phenotypes, whereas a second wave of clones that expanded from day 15 to 37 leaned towards CD4+. Only two mild cases were covered in the study, and larger cohorts including severe cases with pre-infection samples were considered necessary.

The data were produced on an Illumina NovaSeq 6000. Using 5'RACE with constant-segment primers, TCRalpha and TCRbeta cDNA libraries were constructed, with sample barcodes and unique molecular identifiers added in the process. Trizol reagent was used to extract RNA from every sample. Amplification of the libraries took two PCR steps, and the second step added a second sample barcode plus Illumina TruSeq adapters. Sequencing of the libraries was done on an Illumina NovaSeq, producing 2 x 150 bp paired-end reads. The authors' pipeline ran thus. The reads were demultiplexed and collapsed into UMI-guided consensus sequences using migec v1.2.7. With mixcr v2.1.11, UMI consensuses were aligned to TRA and TRB V and J templates and assembled into clonotypes. Expanded or contracted clonotypes were those called significant by both edgeR and NoisET, with noise models trained on biological replicates. edgeR calls used a false discovery rate-adjusted p below 0.01 and a log2 fold-change threshold of 1. As an exploratory analysis of dynamics, max-normalized trajectories of the 1000 most abundant clonotypes were examined by PCA with hierarchical clustering. Each responding clone was given a CD4 or CD8 phenotype based on the CD4+ and CD8+ repertoires, which had been sequenced separately. TCRdb took the public reads, trimmed them with fastp at Q25, ran MiXCR for clone calling and kept in-frame beta chains. Here each entry gathers all rows of one CDR3 protein and keeps the most common genes and DNA. These V and J calls rely on TCRdb rather than the paper's analysis. For this sample there are approximately 570,000 distinct CDR3 sequences; roughly 18% appear just once. The ten largest clones represent 12% of the sample.

PBMCs were isolated by Ficoll-Paque density gradient centrifugation. V is clipped by 5 bases and J by 10 bases, and the sequence between their germline boundaries is 17 bases long. The CDR3 has 13 amino acids, counting the end cysteine and phenylalanine. The only DNA kept is the CDR3, 39 bases in frame from the first base. CDR1 and CDR2, per the germline V gene, are SGHTA and FQGTGA. Sequencing used PBMCs or a T cell subset sorted from them (not recorded which). The receptor's source is an adult woman who had mild COVID-19 (a few samples of this study predate the infection). The sample titles of this study are shuffled in the database, so cell type and time point are left out; the donor was told from shared clones. Recombination linked TRBV7-3 to TRBJ2-5; the D gene cannot be resolved beyond TRBD1 or TRBD2, each matching 6 bases. The nucleotide sequence is given as TGTGCCAGCAGCCCGTATAGCGGAGGGGGCCAGTACTTC. It encodes CASSPYSGGGQYF.